In its sample, the clone carrying this TCR beta chain was seen many times. Its antigen is as yet unknown. TCR beta libraries were built with iRepertoire HTBI primers and Arm-PCR of CDR3 regions. Each CDR3 protein is one row after TCRdb ran MiXCR on the multiplex PCR reads. Of over 350,000 distinct CDR3 sequences listed, about 14% were seen once; the top ten hold roughly a sixth. Germline lookup yields CDR1 MNHEY and CDR2 SMNVEV (reference sequence). The CDR3 has 16 amino acids. The V segment lost 0 bases and the J segment 4 bases; nucleotides outside the gene matches: 4. As for time point: newly diagnosed GD, antithyroid drugs for less than 3 months. The TCR library used RNA extracted from PBMCs. These data originate in a study of regulatory T cells in long-lasting Graves disease. Points from the study as a whole: Among samples with persistent disease, TRBV28, TRBJ1-2 and TRBJ2-5 were favored.

This same sample was also taken into another study, of T cells in Graves' hyperthyroidism and ophthalmopathy.

The material sequenced was peripheral blood mononuclear cells (PBMCs), taken at new diagnosis, from a patient treated with antithyroid drugs. The rearrangement uses TRBV27 and TRBJ2-7, with 12 bases lining up with TRBD1. The clonotype comes from a woman aged 45-65 years with Graves disease. CDR3 in amino acids: CASSLSGTGGMYEQYF. The CDR3 bases are TGTGCCAGCAGTTTATCCGGGACAGGGGGCATGTACGAGCAGTACTTC.